The 32 T cell receptor beta chains given below trace back to one sample, sequenced in a study of blood T cell repertoires in COVID-19. Assay used: immunoSEQ multiplex PCR; TCRdb lists only in-frame clones, some missing. The sample records 60,000 to 75,000 clones, roughly 80% being singletons. Sequenced sample: peripheral blood. These receptors all stem from a woman over 75 with acute or convalescent COVID-19.

This clone was detected a few times. J is TRBJ1-6 and V is TRBV24-1, with 7 bases fitting TRBD1. Germline CDR1 is KGHDR and CDR2 is SFDVKD. Unmatched junction bases numbered 4, after V lost 5 bases and J lost 1 base. The CDR3 is 16 residues long. In nucleotides, the CDR3 is TGTGCCACCAGTGGTCGACAGGGTTCCTATAATTCACCCCTCCACTTT. This translates into CATSGRQGSYNSPLHF.

This clone turned up a few times. This chain connects TRBV4-2 to TRBJ2-5, with TRBD2 matching 10 bases. The CDR3 loop spans 16 amino acids. Germline V CDR1 and CDR2: LGHNA, YNFKEQ. V lost 0 bases, J lost 2 bases, and 3 bases stayed unmatched. The CDR3 DNA follows: TGTGCCAGCAGCCAAGAACTAGCGGGGCCTCAAGAGACCCAGTACTTC. It yields the protein CASSQELAGPQETQYF.

The CDR3 nucleotides are TGTGCCAGCAGCTCCCCTCTACAGACTAGCGGGGGGCGTCCCCGGCAGTACTTC. Protein product: CASSSPLQTSGGRPRQYF. V gene TRBV7-9 combines with J gene TRBJ2-7, with 13 bases fitting TRBD2. Trimming removed 4 bases from V and 9 bases from J; junction bases left unmatched: 18. The CDR3 contains 18 residues. Per the germline V gene, CDR1 is SEHNR and CDR2 is FQNEAQ (reference sequence).

Comment on this clone: At one end, the junction sequence differs from germline, possibly due to a read error. This chain uses TRBV7-7 with TRBJ2-1; 9 nucleotides agree with TRBD1. The V gene's germline CDR1 is SSHAT and CDR2 FNYEAQ (reference sequence). The CDR3 contains 16 residues. The CDR3 reads CASSPRDRDLYNEQFF. The CDR3 region has the DNA TGTGCTAGCAGCCCAAGGGACAGGGATTTATACAATGAGCAGTTCTTC.

This clone is a singleton in its sample. V gene TRBV6-6 combines with J gene TRBJ1-2, with D possibly TRBD1 on 6 matching bases. CDR1 and CDR2 (germline): MNHNY, SVGAGI (reference sequence). The CDR3 runs to 14 residues. Trimming took off 4 bases at V and 6 bases at J, with 15 bases between the two ends. This CDR3 reads CASSSPTGADGYTF. CDR3 DNA: TGTGCCAGCAGTTCCCCGACAGGTGCGGATGGCTACACCTTC.

This clone came up a few times. The DNA for the CDR3 is TGTGCCAGTAGTGCCTCAGGGGGCGAGACTGAAGCTTTCTTT. It specifies CASSASGGETEAFF. This chain connects TRBV19 to TRBJ1-1; TRBD1 matches 8 bases. The CDR3 contains 14 residues. Germline V gene sequence: CDR1 LNHDA, CDR2 SQIVND (reference sequence). The ends lost 5 bases at V and 5 bases at J; junction bases unmatched: 7.

This chain uses TRBV11-2 with TRBJ2-7, with D possibly being TRBD2 (6 bases). The CDR3 has 14 residues. Trimming left V 1 base short and J 6 bases short, with 13 bases between. Germline V gene lookup returns CDR1 SGHAT and CDR2 FQNNGV. As DNA, the CDR3 is TGTGCCAGCAGCTTAGGCAGGAGGCGGGGCGAGCAGTACTTC. It yields the protein CASSLGRRRGEQYF.

This chain connects TRBV7-2 to TRBJ2-3, with D maybe TRBD2 (7 bases). V was clipped by 1 base and J by 4 bases, with 12 bases between them. CDR3 size: 15 residues. Germline V gives CDR1 SGHTA, CDR2 FQGNSA. The CDR3 here is CASSLGGGAADTQYF. The CDR3 DNA sequence: TGTGCCAGCAGCTTAGGTGGGGGGGCCGCAGATACGCAGTATTTT.

The rearrangement links TRBV10-2 to TRBJ1-1, with 8 positions matching TRBD1. With V trimmed by 2 bases and J by 10 bases, 12 bases remained unmatched. The CDR3 runs to 15 residues. Germline lookup yields CDR1 WSHSY and CDR2 SAAADI. The CDR3 is CASSETGGGNRVAFF. For the CDR3, the DNA is TGCGCCAGCAGTGAGACAGGGGGGGGGAATCGTGTAGCTTTCTTT.

The rearrangement links TRBV5-8 to TRBJ2-5, with 13 positions matching TRBD2. Per the germline V gene, CDR1 is SGHTS and CDR2 is YDEGEE. The CDR3 runs 16 residues. J gave up 9 bases and V 4 bases, and 12 bases lay outside the gene matches. The CDR3 DNA reads TGTGCCAGCAGCCGTATACTAGCGGGGGGGCGGATCGCCCAGTACTTC. It specifies CASSRILAGGRIAQYF.

The rearrangement joins TRBV3-1 (or the pseudogene TRBV3-2) to TRBJ1-1; possible D gene TRBD1, 6 bases. The germline V and J ends were trimmed by 1 base and 3 bases, with 18 bases remaining between them. The CDR3 is 17 amino acids. Looked up from germline, CDR1 is LGHDT and CDR2 is YNNKEL (reference sequence). CDR3 in DNA: TGTGCCAGCAGCCAAGTTACATGGGGGGCGGGGGACACTGAAGCTTTCTTT. This sequence encodes CASSQVTWGAGDTEAFF.

The rearrangement links TRBV5-4 to TRBJ1-1; 10 nucleotides align to TRBD1. Germline CDR1 reads SGHNT; CDR2 reads YYREEE (reference sequence). After removal of 4 bases from V and 7 bases from J, the junction contained 10 bases not matched to a gene. This CDR3 contains 15 residues. The CDR3 loop reads CASSHMTGGVGEAFF. CDR3 coding DNA: TGTGCCAGCAGCCACATGACAGGGGGCGTCGGTGAAGCTTTCTTT.

The rearrangement uses TRBV7-9 and TRBJ1-1; D is uncertain. The V gene's germline CDR1 is SEHNR and CDR2 FQNEAQ (reference sequence). The V end lost 6 bases, the J end lost 1 base, and 12 bases lay between the germline ends. The CDR3 runs 14 residues. The DNA of the CDR3 is TGTGCCAGCAGTCTCCCGGGTGGGAACACTGAAGCTTTCTTT. Protein product: CASSLPGGNTEAFF.

The V gene is TRBV5-1, the J gene TRBJ2-1; 9 bases line up with TRBD2. After removal of 1 base from V and 11 bases from J, the junction contained 10 bases not matched to a gene. The CDR3 runs 15 residues. Germline assignment: CDR1 SGHRS and CDR2 YFSETQ. The CDR3 loop is CASSLSSGGGRKQFF. The CDR3 DNA sequence: TGCGCCAGCAGCTTGAGTAGCGGGGGAGGACGGAAGCAGTTCTTC.

The gene calls are TRBV6-1 and TRBJ1-2; D perhaps matches TRBD1 (6 bases). Germline V gene lookup returns CDR1 MNHNS and CDR2 SASEGT. The length of the CDR3 is 16 residues. Deletions cut 2 bases from V and 0 bases from J, with 13 bases between. CDR3 amino acids: CASSEKDRIPNYGYTF. Here the CDR3 DNA reads TGTGCCAGCAGTGAAAAGGACAGAATCCCTAACTATGGCTACACCTTC.

The rearrangement links TRBV9 to TRBJ2-6, with a possible D match to TRBD1 (5 bases). Between the trimmed V and J ends, which lost 0 bases and 1 base, there was a span of 5 bases. The CDR3 is 15 residues long. Germline loops: CDR1 SGDLS, CDR2 YYNGEE. CDR3 bases: TGTGCCAGCAGCGTAGAGGGGTCTGGGGCCAACGTCCTGACTTTC. Translating gives CASSVEGSGANVLTF.

Only one count was recorded for this clone. The chain carries TRBV29-1 and TRBJ2-7; 7 bases are shared with TRBD1. There are 12 residues in the CDR3. V shed 6 bases and J 6 bases; nucleotides not matched to a gene: 8. Germline assignment: CDR1 SQVTM and CDR2 ANQGSEA. This chain's CDR3 is CSVSTQGPEQYF. The CDR3 DNA is TGCAGCGTCTCAACACAGGGGCCCGAGCAGTACTTC.

The CDR3 spells CASSPRTGRGSEAFF. Here the CDR3 DNA reads TGTGCCAGCAGCCCCCGGACAGGGAGAGGTTCTGAAGCTTTCTTT. This chain connects TRBV5-4 to TRBJ1-1, with 8 bases fitting TRBD1. The CDR3 is 15 amino acids. The germline V gene has CDR1 SGHNT and CDR2 YYREEE (reference sequence). Trimming cost V 4 bases and J 6 bases; bases outside gene matches: 11.

The chain carries TRBV5-1 and TRBJ1-2; the match to TRBD1 covers 12 bases. V shed 0 bases, J shed 6 bases, and the junction held 6 bases outside the gene matches. Germline lookup yields CDR1 SGHRS and CDR2 YFSETQ. The CDR3 loop spans 16 amino acids. CDR3 nucleotides: TGCGCCAGCAGCTTGGTTGTGGGACAGGGGGCTCATGGCTACACCTTC. Amino acids: CASSLVVGQGAHGYTF.

The chain employs TRBV14 and TRBJ2-2; 10 nucleotides match TRBD1. J gave up 4 bases and V 3 bases, and 11 bases lay outside the gene matches. The CDR3 is 18 residues long. Germline loops: CDR1 SGHDN, CDR2 FVKESK. The DNA of the CDR3 is TGTGCCAGCAGCCATGACCACGGGACAGGGGCGGGCACCGGGGAGCTGTTTTTT. It specifies CASSHDHGTGAGTGELFF.

This clone has more than one count but fewer than ten. V usage is TRBV19 and J usage is TRBJ1-1, with 10 bases fitting TRBD1. V was pared by 5 bases and J by 0 bases, with 9 bases of the junction left unmatched. The CDR3 is 17 amino acids. Germline CDR1 is LNHDA and CDR2 is SQIVND (reference sequence). CDR3 region: CASSSKTGGFVNTEAFF. CDR3 nucleotides: TGTGCCAGTAGTTCCAAGACAGGGGGCTTCGTGAACACTGAAGCTTTCTTT.

The chain has TRBV3-1 (or the pseudogene TRBV3-2) and TRBJ2-5; possible D gene TRBD2, 5 bases. Trimming cost V 1 base and J 4 bases, with 13 bases left between them. The germline V gene encodes CDR1 LGHDT and CDR2 YNNKEL (reference sequence). This CDR3 region has 15 residues. As DNA, the CDR3 is TGTGCCAGCAGCCAAGCCTCAACCGCGGGAGAGACCCAGTACTTC. This encodes CASSQASTAGETQYF.

This chain links TRBV2 with TRBJ2-5; 9 bases agree with TRBD1. CDR1 is SNHLY, CDR2 FYNNEI, per germline. The J segment lost 3 bases and the V segment lost 7 bases, leaving 6 bases of the junction unmatched. The CDR3 spans 14 residues. The CDR3 bases are TGTGCCAGCACTAGGGACAGGGTCGAAGAGACCCAGTACTTC. As protein: CASTRDRVEETQYF. The full variable domain, rest sourced from reference TRBV2 and TRBJ2-5, is EPEVTQTPSHQVTQMGQEVILRCVPISNHLYFYWYRQILGQKVEFLVSFYNNEISEKSEIFDDQFSVERPDGSNFTLKIRSTKLEDSAMYFCASTRDRVEETQYFGPGTRLLVL.

The chain links TRBV11-2 to TRBJ2-5; 12 bases map to TRBD2. V dropped 5 bases and J dropped 5; count of bases not matched to a gene: 9. The germline V gene encodes CDR1 SGHAT and CDR2 FQNNGV. This CDR3 is built from 16 residues. Written as DNA, the CDR3 is TGTGCCAGCAGCCGAGGGCTAGCGGGGGGGTTTGAGACCCAGTACTTC. This gives the protein CASSRGLAGGFETQYF.

This clone has a count of ten or more. V is TRBV7-8 and J is TRBJ1-2; 11 bases fit TRBD1. The CDR3 runs 14 residues. V trimming: 6 bases; J trimming: 7 bases; junction bases outside the gene matches: 7. The germline V gene encodes CDR1 SGHVS and CDR2 FQNEAQ. CDR3 in amino acids: CASSQDRGPGGYTF. CDR3 DNA: TGTGCCAGCAGTCAGGACAGGGGGCCGGGTGGCTACACCTTC. Looking up the rest from reference TRBV7-8 and TRBJ1-2 gives the full variable domain: GAGVSQSPRYKVAKRGQDVALRCDPISGHVSLFWYQQALGQGPEFLTYFQNEAQLDKSGLPSDRFFAERPEGSVSTLKIQRTQQEDSAVYLCASSQDRGPGGYTFGSGTRLTVV.

This clone showed up just once. The chain couples TRBV15 to TRBJ2-2; 11 bases agree with TRBD2. The CDR3 consists of 20 residues. Unmatched junction bases numbered 13, after V lost 1 base and J lost 3 bases. From germline, CDR1 is LNHNV and CDR2 YYDKDF (reference sequence). CDR3 loop: CATSRGENLAGGRDTGELFF. DNA for the CDR3: TGTGCCACCAGCAGAGGTGAAAATCTAGCGGGGGGCCGTGACACCGGGGAGCTGTTTTTT.

About this clone: One end of the junction does not line up with germline, which may come from a read error. CDR3 loop: CASSVDPGHTLF. CDR3 sequence (DNA): TGTGCCAGCAGCGTAGATCCTGGACATACCCTCTTC. The gene calls are TRBV9 and TRBJ1-2; maybe TRBD1 (5 bases). The V gene's germline CDR1 is SGDLS and CDR2 YYNGEE. The CDR3 sequence is 12 residues long. Complete variable domain (other parts from reference TRBV9 and TRBJ1-2): DSGVTQTPKHLITATGQRVTLRCSPRSGDLSVYWYQQSLDQGLQFLIQYYNGEERAKGNILERFSAQQFPDLHSELNLSSLELGDSALYFCASSVDPGHTLFGSGTRLTVV.

This sequence joins TRBV7-3 and TRBJ2-3, with D perhaps matching TRBD2 (6 bases). The germline V gene encodes CDR1 SGHTA and CDR2 FQGTGA. Trimming removed 3 bases at V and 3 bases at J, with 13 bases between. The CDR3 sequence is 15 residues long. CDR3 nucleotide sequence: TGTGCCAGCAGCTTTGGCGGGGTTTGGACAGATACGCAGTATTTT. Amino acids: CASSFGGVWTDTQYF.

The CDR3 loop reads CASSLAGGPYEQYF. The DNA of the CDR3 is TGTGCCAGCAGCTTGGCGGGGGGGCCCTACGAGCAGTACTTC. The chain recombines TRBV5-4 with TRBJ2-7; 8 bases line up with TRBD2. CDR3 length equals 14 residues. The J segment lost 2 bases and the V segment lost 0 bases, leaving 1 base of the junction unmatched. The germline V gene has CDR1 SGHNT and CDR2 YYREEE (reference sequence).

The rearrangement links TRBV6-5 to TRBJ2-3, with 7 bases identical to TRBD2. J was trimmed by 1 base and V by 6 bases; bases with no gene match: 7. CDR1 and CDR2 (germline): MNHEY, SVGAGI. This CDR3 has 15 amino acids. Here the CDR3 DNA reads TGTGCCAGCAGCGAGGGCAGCGGGGGCACAGATACGCAGTATTTT. Its protein product is CASSEGSGGTDTQYF.

This clone was observed a single time. The V gene is TRBV9, the J gene TRBJ2-5, with D possibly matching TRBD1 (5 bases). V dropped 5 bases and J dropped 1 base, with 15 bases sitting between them. Germline V CDR1 and CDR2: SGDLS, YYNGEE. The CDR3 is made up of 15 amino acids. The CDR3 DNA is TGTGCCAGCAGTCCATCAGGGTTTACCCAAGAGACCCAGTACTTC. Amino acid sequence: CASSPSGFTQETQYF.

The rearrangement uses TRBV30 and TRBJ1-2; D is possibly TRBD1 (5 bases). Trimming removed 2 bases at V and 8 bases at J, with 9 bases between. The CDR3 runs to 11 residues. The germline CDR1 and CDR2 sequences are GTSNPN and SVGIG (reference sequence). The CDR3 nucleotides are TGTGCCTGGAGTACAGGAACGGGCTACACCTTC. Translating it yields CAWSTGTGYTF.